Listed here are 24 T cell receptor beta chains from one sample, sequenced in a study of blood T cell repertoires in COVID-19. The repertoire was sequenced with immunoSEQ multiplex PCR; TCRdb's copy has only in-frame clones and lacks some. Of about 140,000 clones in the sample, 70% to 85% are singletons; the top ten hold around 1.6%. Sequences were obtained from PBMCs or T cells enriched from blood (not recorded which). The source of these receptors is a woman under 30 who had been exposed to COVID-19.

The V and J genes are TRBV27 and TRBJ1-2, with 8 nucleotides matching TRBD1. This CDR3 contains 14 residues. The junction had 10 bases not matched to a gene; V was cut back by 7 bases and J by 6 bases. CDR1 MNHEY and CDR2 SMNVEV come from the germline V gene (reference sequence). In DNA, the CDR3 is TGTGCCAGCACCTTTACAGGGGGGAGCGATGGCTACACCTTC. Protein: CASTFTGGSDGYTF.

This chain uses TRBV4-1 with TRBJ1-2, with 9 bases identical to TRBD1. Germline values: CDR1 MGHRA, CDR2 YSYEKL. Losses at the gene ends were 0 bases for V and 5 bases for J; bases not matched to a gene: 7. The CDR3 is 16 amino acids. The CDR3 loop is CASSQDRTGVGYGYTF. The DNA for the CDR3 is TGCGCCAGCAGCCAAGACCGGACAGGGGTAGGGTATGGCTACACCTTC.

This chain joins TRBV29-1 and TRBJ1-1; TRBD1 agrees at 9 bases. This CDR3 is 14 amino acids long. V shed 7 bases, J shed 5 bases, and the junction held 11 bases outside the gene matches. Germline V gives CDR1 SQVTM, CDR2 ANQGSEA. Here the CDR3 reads CSGWTGVVLTEAFF. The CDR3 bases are TGCAGCGGTTGGACAGGGGTAGTTTTAACTGAAGCTTTCTTT.

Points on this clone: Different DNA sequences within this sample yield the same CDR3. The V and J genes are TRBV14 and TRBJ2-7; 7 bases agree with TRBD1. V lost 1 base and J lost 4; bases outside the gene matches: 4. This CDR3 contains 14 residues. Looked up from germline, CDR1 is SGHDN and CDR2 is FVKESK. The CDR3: CASSQGTGLYEQYF. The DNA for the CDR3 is TGTGCCAGCAGCCAAGGGACAGGCCTTTACGAGCAGTACTTC.

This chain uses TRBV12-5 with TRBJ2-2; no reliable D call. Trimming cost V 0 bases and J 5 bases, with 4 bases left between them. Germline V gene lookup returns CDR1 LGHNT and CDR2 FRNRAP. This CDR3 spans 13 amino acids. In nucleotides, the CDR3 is TGTGCTAGTGGTTTGGTACGGACCGGGGAGCTGTTTTTT. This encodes CASGLVRTGELFF.

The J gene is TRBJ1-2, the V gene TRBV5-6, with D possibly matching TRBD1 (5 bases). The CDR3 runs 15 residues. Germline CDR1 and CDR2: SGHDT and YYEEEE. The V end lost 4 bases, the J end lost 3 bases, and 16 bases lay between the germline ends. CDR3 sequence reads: CASSEVGASDYGYTF. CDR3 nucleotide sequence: TGTGCCAGCAGCGAGGTAGGGGCATCCGACTATGGCTACACCTTC.

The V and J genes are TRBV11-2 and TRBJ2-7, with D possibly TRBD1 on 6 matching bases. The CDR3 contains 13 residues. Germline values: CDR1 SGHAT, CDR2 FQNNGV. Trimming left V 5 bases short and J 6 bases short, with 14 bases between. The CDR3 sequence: CASSLGLGGEQYF. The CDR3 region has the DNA TGTGCCAGCAGCCTAGGGTTAGGGGGCGAGCAGTACTTC.

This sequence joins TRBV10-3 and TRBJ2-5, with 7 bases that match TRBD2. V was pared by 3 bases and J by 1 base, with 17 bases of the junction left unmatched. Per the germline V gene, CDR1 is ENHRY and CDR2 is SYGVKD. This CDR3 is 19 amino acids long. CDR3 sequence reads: CAISEWELNPSGAQETQYF. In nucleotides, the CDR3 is TGTGCCATCAGTGAATGGGAATTAAACCCTAGCGGAGCCCAAGAGACCCAGTACTTC.

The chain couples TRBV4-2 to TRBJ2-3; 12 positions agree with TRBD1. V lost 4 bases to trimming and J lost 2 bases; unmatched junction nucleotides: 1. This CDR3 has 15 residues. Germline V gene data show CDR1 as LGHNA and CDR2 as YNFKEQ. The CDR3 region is CASSRDRGPTDTQYF. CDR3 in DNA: TGTGCCAGCAGCCGGGACAGGGGGCCCACAGATACGCAGTATTTT.

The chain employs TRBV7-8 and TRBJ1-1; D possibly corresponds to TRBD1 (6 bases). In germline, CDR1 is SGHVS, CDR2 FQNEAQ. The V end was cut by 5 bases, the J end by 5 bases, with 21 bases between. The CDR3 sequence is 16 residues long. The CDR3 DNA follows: TGTGCCAGCAGCCCATTTCAAGGTCCCAGGGGAACTGAAGCTTTCTTT. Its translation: CASSPFQGPRGTEAFF.

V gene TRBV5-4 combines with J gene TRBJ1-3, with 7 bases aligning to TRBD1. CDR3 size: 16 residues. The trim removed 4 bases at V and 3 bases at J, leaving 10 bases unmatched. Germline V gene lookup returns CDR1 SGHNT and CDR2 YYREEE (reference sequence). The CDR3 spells CASSDQLQGYGNTIYF. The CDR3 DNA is TGTGCCAGCAGCGACCAACTACAGGGGTATGGAAACACCATATATTTT.

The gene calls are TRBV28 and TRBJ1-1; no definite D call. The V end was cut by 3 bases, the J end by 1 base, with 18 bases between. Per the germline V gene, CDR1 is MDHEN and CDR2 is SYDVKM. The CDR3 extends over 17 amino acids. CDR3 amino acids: CASSFGGIGVGNTEAFF. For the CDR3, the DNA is TGTGCCAGCAGTTTTGGAGGGATCGGTGTGGGGAACACTGAAGCTTTCTTT.

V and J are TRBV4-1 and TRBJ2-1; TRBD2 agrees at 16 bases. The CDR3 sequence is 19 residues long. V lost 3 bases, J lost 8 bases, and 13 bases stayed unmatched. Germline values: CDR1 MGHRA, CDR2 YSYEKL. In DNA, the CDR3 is TGCGCCAGCAGCCATGGAAAAACGGGACTAGCGGGAGGGCTTTATGAGCAGTTCTTC. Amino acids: CASSHGKTGLAGGLYEQFF.

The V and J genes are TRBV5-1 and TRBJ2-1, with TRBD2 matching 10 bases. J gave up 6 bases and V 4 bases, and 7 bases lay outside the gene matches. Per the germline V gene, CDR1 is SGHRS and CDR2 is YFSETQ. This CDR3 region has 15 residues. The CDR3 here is CASSPTSGMVNEQFF. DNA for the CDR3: TGCGCCAGCAGCCCAACTAGCGGGATGGTCAATGAGCAGTTCTTC. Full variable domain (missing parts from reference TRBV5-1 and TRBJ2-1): KAGVTQTPRYLIKTRGQQVTLSCSPISGHRSVSWYQQTPGQGLQFLFEYFSETQRNKGNFPGRFSGRQFSNSRSEMNVSTLELGDSALYLCASSPTSGMVNEQFFGPGTRLTVL.

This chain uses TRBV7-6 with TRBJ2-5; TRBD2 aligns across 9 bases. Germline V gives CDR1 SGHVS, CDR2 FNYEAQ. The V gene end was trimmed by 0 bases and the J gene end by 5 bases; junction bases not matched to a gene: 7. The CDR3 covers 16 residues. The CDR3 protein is CASSLAAGGPSETQYF. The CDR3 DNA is TGTGCCAGCAGCTTAGCGGCGGGAGGGCCCTCGGAGACCCAGTACTTC. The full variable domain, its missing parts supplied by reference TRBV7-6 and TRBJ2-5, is GAGVSQSPRYKVTKRGQDVALRCDPISGHVSLYWYRQALGQGPEFLTYFNYEAQQDKSGLPNDRFSAERPEGSISTLTIQRTEQRDSAMYRCASSLAAGGPSETQYFGPGTRLLVL.

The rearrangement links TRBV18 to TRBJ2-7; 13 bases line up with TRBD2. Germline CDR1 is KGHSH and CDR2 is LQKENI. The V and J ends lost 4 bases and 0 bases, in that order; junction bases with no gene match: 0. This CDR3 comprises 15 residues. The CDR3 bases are TGTGCCAGCTCACGGACTAGCGGGAGCTCCTACGAGCAGTACTTC. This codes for CASSRTSGSSYEQYF.

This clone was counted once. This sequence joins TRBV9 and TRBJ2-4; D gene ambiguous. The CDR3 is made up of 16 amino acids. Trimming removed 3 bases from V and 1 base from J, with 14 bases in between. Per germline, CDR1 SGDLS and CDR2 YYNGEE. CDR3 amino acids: CASSEAPDNAKNIQYF. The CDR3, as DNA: TGTGCCAGCAGCGAAGCCCCAGACAACGCCAAAAACATTCAGTACTTC.

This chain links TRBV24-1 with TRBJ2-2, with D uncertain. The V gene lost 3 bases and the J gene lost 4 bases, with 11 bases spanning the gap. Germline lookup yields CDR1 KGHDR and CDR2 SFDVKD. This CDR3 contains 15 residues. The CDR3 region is CATSDRTIPTGELFF. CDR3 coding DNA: TGTGCCACCAGTGATAGAACTATACCCACCGGGGAGCTGTTTTTT.

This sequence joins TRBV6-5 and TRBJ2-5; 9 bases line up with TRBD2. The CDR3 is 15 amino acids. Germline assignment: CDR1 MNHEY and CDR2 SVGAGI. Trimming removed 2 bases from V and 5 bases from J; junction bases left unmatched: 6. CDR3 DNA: TGTGCCAGCAGTTACGTAGCGGGAGTAGGCGAGACCCAGTACTTC. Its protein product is CASSYVAGVGETQYF.

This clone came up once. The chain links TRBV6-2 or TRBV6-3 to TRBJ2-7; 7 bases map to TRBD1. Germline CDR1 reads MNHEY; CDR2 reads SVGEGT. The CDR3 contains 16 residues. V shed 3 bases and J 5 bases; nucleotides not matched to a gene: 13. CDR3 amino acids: CASSYPVLGQAHEQYF. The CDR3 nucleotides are TGTGCCAGCAGTTATCCGGTACTCGGACAGGCCCACGAGCAGTACTTC.

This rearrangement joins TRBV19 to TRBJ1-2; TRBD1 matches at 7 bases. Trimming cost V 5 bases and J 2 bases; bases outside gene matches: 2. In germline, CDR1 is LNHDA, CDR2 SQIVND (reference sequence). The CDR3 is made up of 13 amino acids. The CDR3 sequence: CASSDRANYGYTF. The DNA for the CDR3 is TGTGCCAGTAGTGACAGGGCCAACTATGGCTACACCTTC.

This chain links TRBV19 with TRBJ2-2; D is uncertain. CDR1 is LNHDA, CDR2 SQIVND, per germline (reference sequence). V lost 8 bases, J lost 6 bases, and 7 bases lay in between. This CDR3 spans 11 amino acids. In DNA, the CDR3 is TGTGCCAGTGTGGCCGCCGGGGAGCTGTTTTTT. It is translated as CASVAAGELFF.

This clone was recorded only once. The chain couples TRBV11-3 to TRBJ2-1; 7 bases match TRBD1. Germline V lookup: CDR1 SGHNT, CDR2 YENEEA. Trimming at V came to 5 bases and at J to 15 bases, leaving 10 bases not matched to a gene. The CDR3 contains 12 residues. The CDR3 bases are TGTGCCAGCAGCCTTAACAGGGGAGAGGCGTTCTTC. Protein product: CASSLNRGEAFF.

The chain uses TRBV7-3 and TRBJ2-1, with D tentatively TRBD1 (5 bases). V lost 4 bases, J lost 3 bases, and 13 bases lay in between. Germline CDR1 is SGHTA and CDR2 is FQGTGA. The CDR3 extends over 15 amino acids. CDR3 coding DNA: TGTGCCAGCAGCTCAGACAGCCAGGGCTACAATGAGCAGTTCTTC. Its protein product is CASSSDSQGYNEQFF.